Below are 8 T cell receptor beta chains sequenced from a single sample in a study of T-cell memory formation after mild COVID-19. TCRdb reanalysed the 5' RACE reads using MiXCR and keeps one entry per CDR3 protein. The data hold 150,000 to 200,000 distinct CDR3 sequences, with around 10% observed a single time. The sample comprised PBMCs or a T cell subset sorted from them (not recorded which). These receptors all come from a man aged 18 to 30 who had mild COVID-19 (a few samples of this study predate the infection). Cell type and time point are not known.

This clonotype showed up just a few times. The chain combines TRBV7-3 with TRBJ2-2; D may be TRBD1 (6 bases). The CDR3 length is 15 residues. Germline lookup yields CDR1 SGHTA and CDR2 FQGTGA. The V end lost 3 bases, the J end lost 7 bases, and 15 bases lay between the germline ends. The CDR3 DNA is TGTGCCAGCAGCTTTTGGGGGCCCCAAGGCGGGGAGCTGTTTTTT. Translating it yields CASSFWGPQGGELFF.

The chain is built from TRBV5-1 and TRBJ2-1, with a weak D call TRBD2 (5 bases). With 1 base removed from V and 9 bases from J, the gap between germline ends came to 11 bases. Germline lookup yields CDR1 SGHRS and CDR2 YFSETQ. The CDR3 consists of 13 residues. CDR3 sequence (DNA): TGCGCCAGCAGCTTGCCCCCTCGGGGTGAGCAGTTCTTC. This gives the protein CASSLPPRGEQFF.

The V call is TRBV7-9, the J call TRBJ2-5; D is ambiguous. CDR3 size: 14 residues. Trimming took off 3 bases at V and 5 bases at J, with 13 bases between the two ends. The germline CDR1 and CDR2 sequences are SEHNR and FQNEAQ (reference sequence). The CDR3 reads CASSFYPTTETQYF. CDR3 in DNA: TGTGCCAGCAGCTTTTATCCCACAACCGAGACCCAGTACTTC.

This clonotype was seen only a few times. The V gene is TRBV7-2, the J gene TRBJ2-5; D unclear. This CDR3 has 13 residues. Trimming cost V 7 bases and J 5 bases, with 14 bases left between them. Looked up from germline, CDR1 is SGHTA and CDR2 is FQGNSA. The DNA for the CDR3 is TGTGCCAGCACCCTGCACAGTATTGAGACCCAGTACTTC. The encoded protein is CASTLHSIETQYF.

The chain carries TRBV4-3 and TRBJ1-6, with 8 bases that match TRBD1. This CDR3 has 18 residues. Germline V gene data show CDR1 as LGHNA and CDR2 as YSLEER. V lost 1 base and J lost 5; bases outside the gene matches: 10. The CDR3 reads CASSQGTGQGPNNSPLHF. CDR3 DNA: TGCGCCAGCAGCCAAGGGACCGGACAGGGCCCCAATAATTCACCCCTCCACTTT.

CDR3 DNA: TGCGCCAGCAGCGACGGGAGAGTCAATGAAAAACTGTTTTTT. It yields the protein CASSDGRVNEKLFF. V gene TRBV5-1 combines with J gene TRBJ1-4, with D unclear. The CDR3 spans 14 residues. V was cut by 4 bases and J by 5 bases, with 12 bases left in between. Germline assignment: CDR1 SGHRS and CDR2 YFSETQ.

Turning to this clonotype: A much larger clone lies one base from this, so it may be a read error. The chain combines TRBV20-1 with TRBJ2-1; 9 bases fit TRBD1. The trim removed 2 bases at V and 3 bases at J, leaving 5 bases unmatched. Germline V gene data show CDR1 as DFQATT and CDR2 as SNEGSKA (reference sequence). There are 15 residues in the CDR3. CDR3 nucleotide sequence: TGCAGTGCTAGACATCGACAGGGGGGCTACAATGAGCAGTTCTTC. Residues: CSARHRQGGYNEQFF.

This clonotype was seen a few times. This chain connects TRBV18 to TRBJ2-2; D is uncertain. Germline V gene data show CDR1 as KGHSH and CDR2 as LQKENI. V was clipped by 5 bases and J by 4 bases, with 17 bases between them. CDR3 length: 16 residues. The DNA for the CDR3 is TGTGCCAGCTCAGTTTCCAGGACCGCCGCCACCGGGGAGCTGTTTTTT. It is translated as CASSVSRTAATGELFF. Supplemented by reference TRBV18 and TRBJ2-2, the full variable domain reads NAGVMQNPRHLVRRRGQEARLRCSPMKGHSHVYWYRQLPEEGLKFMVYLQKENIIDESGMPKERFSAEFPKEGPSILRIQQVVRGDSAAYFCASSVSRTAATGELFFGEGSRLTVL.